One sample yielded the 21 T cell receptor beta chains listed below, sequenced in a study of T-cell reconstitution after alpha-beta-depleted transplantation in children. Overall study results and limits: Newly produced T cells mostly accounted for T-cell counts and diversity one year post-transplant.

The authors prepared the TCRbeta library with unique molecular identifiers. Each CDR3 protein is one row after TCRdb ran MiXCR on the PCR reads. The table has about 300,000 distinct CDR3 sequences, around 7.1% seen once. For these receptors, no antigen is known. Material: peripheral blood, obtained 360 days after TCRalphabeta/CD19-depleted stem cell transplant. These receptors were taken from a female patient aged 2 to 10 who had a stem cell transplant for Fanconi anemia, so the T cells may come from the graft donor.

This chain connects TRBV18 to TRBJ1-5; perhaps TRBD1 as D (5 bases). This CDR3 contains 15 residues. CDR1 KGHSH and CDR2 LQKENI come from the germline V gene. Trimming removed 1 base at V and 4 bases at J, with 11 bases between. The CDR3 DNA sequence: TGTGCCAGCTCACCACTTTCTGGGGGAAATCAGCCCCAGCATTTT. Its translation: CASSPLSGGNQPQHF.

This clonotype was found a few times. J is TRBJ1-1 and V is TRBV6-2 or TRBV6-3; no clear D gene. The germline V and J ends were trimmed by 3 bases and 7 bases, with 12 bases remaining between them. The germline V gene encodes CDR1 MNHEY and CDR2 SVGEGT. This CDR3 has 13 amino acids. CDR3 DNA: TGTGCCAGCAGTTATGGTCACCGAGTTGAAGCTTTCTTT. It encodes CASSYGHRVEAFF.

A few counts support this clonotype. V gene TRBV24-1 combines with J gene TRBJ2-3; a weak D match, TRBD2 (5 bases). This CDR3 is built from 17 residues. Germline loops: CDR1 KGHDR, CDR2 SFDVKD. The V and J ends lost 5 bases and 1 base respectively, with 18 bases between them. CDR3 bases: TGTGCCACCAGTGTTGACGGGGATCCGGTGGGCACAGATACGCAGTATTTT. It translates to CATSVDGDPVGTDTQYF.

This clonotype was detected many times. The chain recombines TRBV20-1 with TRBJ2-1; D tentatively fits TRBD1 or TRBD2 (5 bases each). The CDR3 covers 16 residues. V was shortened by 3 bases and J by 5 bases, with 20 bases between the two germline ends. Germline V gene data show CDR1 as DFQATT and CDR2 as SNEGSKA (reference sequence). DNA for the CDR3: TGCAGTGCTAGCCGACCGGGGACGTCCATAGACAATGAGCAGTTCTTC. Amino acids: CSASRPGTSIDNEQFF.

This rearrangement joins TRBV6-1 to TRBJ2-1; 8 bases map to TRBD2. Trimming at V came to 6 bases and at J to 4 bases, leaving 8 bases not matched to a gene. The CDR3 is 15 amino acids. Germline-derived CDR1 and CDR2 are MNHNS and SASEGT. CDR3 amino acids: CASSRSGGFYNEQFF. Here the CDR3 DNA reads TGTGCCAGCAGCAGAAGCGGGGGATTTTACAATGAGCAGTTCTTC.

This clonotype was seen ten or more times. This chain connects TRBV6-6 to TRBJ2-3, with D maybe TRBD2 (6 bases). Germline V gene data show CDR1 as MNHNY and CDR2 as SVGAGI (reference sequence). This CDR3 contains 13 residues. Trimming cost V 8 bases and J 7 bases, with 16 bases left between them. The CDR3 nucleotides are TGTGCCAGCTCCCTAACGGGAGCTAATACGCAGTATTTT. It encodes CASSLTGANTQYF.

This chain links TRBV20-1 with TRBJ1-1; a weak D match, TRBD1 (6 bases). CDR3 length: 13 residues. Trimming took off 6 bases at V and 1 base at J, with 12 bases between the two ends. In germline, CDR1 is DFQATT, CDR2 SNEGSKA (reference sequence). This CDR3 reads CSANPDRNTEAFF. The CDR3 DNA reads as TGCAGTGCCAACCCGGACAGGAACACTGAAGCTTTCTTT.

Many counts were recorded for this clonotype. The chain carries TRBV6-5 and TRBJ1-1; the D is unclear. Germline V gives CDR1 MNHEY, CDR2 SVGAGI. The V end was cut by 5 bases, the J end by 2 bases, with 15 bases between. This CDR3 comprises 15 residues. CDR3 residues: CASSRPGGDNTEAFF. The CDR3 nucleotides read TGTGCCAGCAGTCGCCCCGGCGGGGATAACACTGAAGCTTTCTTT.

This rearrangement joins TRBV12-3 or TRBV12-4 to TRBJ1-5; perhaps TRBD1 as D (6 bases). Trimming stripped 1 base from V and 3 bases from J, with 13 bases between. The CDR3 consists of 16 residues. The CDR3 sequence: CASSLGAGAINQPQHF. The CDR3 DNA sequence: TGTGCCAGCAGTTTAGGAGCGGGGGCTATCAATCAGCCCCAGCATTTT.

This clonotype turned up a few times. The rearrangement uses TRBV5-1 and TRBJ1-3; D possibly corresponds to TRBD1 (6 bases). CDR1 is SGHRS and CDR2 is YFSETQ in the germline V gene. With 2 bases removed from V and 1 base from J, the gap between germline ends came to 16 bases. The CDR3 loop spans 17 amino acids. Here the CDR3 reads CASSFGGQGGSGNTIYF. CDR3 DNA sequence: TGCGCCAGCAGCTTTGGGGGCCAGGGCGGATCTGGAAACACCATATATTTT.

The gene calls are TRBV6-1 and TRBJ2-3, with a weak D call TRBD2 (6 bases). The V end was cut by 6 bases, the J end by 0 bases, with 10 bases between. CDR1 is MNHNS, CDR2 SASEGT, per germline. The CDR3 runs 14 residues. CDR3 sequence reads: CASSGGVSTDTQYF. The CDR3, as DNA: TGTGCCAGCAGCGGCGGGGTGAGCACAGATACGCAGTATTTT.

In its sample, this clonotype was seen many times. The chain uses TRBV4-2 and TRBJ1-2; 8 nucleotides line up with TRBD1. The CDR3 extends over 15 amino acids. V dropped 4 bases and J dropped 9; count of bases not matched to a gene: 13. Germline lookup yields CDR1 LGHNA and CDR2 YNFKEQ. The CDR3 here is CASSPPSTGGLSYTF. The CDR3 region has the DNA TGTGCCAGCAGCCCACCTTCTACAGGGGGTCTAAGCTACACCTTC.

This clonotype was found many times. The J gene is TRBJ2-1, the V gene TRBV10-3; 14 nucleotides match TRBD2. Germline V CDR1 and CDR2: ENHRY, SYGVKD. CDR3 length: 16 residues. The junction had 3 bases not matched to a gene; V was cut back by 2 bases and J by 6 bases. CDR3: CAISEGLAGGPNEQFF. CDR3 nucleotide sequence: TGTGCCATCAGTGAGGGACTAGCGGGAGGACCCAATGAGCAGTTCTTC.

This rearrangement joins TRBV10-3 to TRBJ2-7, with D tentatively TRBD1 (5 bases). CDR1 is ENHRY and CDR2 is SYGVKD in the germline V gene. V was cut by 2 bases and J by 4 bases, with 15 bases left in between. The CDR3 loop spans 15 amino acids. This CDR3 reads CAISEADTGRYEQYF. The DNA of the CDR3 is TGTGCCATCAGTGAGGCGGACACCGGCCGATACGAGCAGTACTTC.

This clonotype was seen at least ten times. J is TRBJ2-3 and V is TRBV7-2; perhaps TRBD1 as D (5 bases). CDR3 length equals 15 residues. Germline CDR1 is SGHTA and CDR2 is FQGNSA. With 2 bases removed from V and 5 bases from J, the gap between germline ends came to 14 bases. The CDR3 coding sequence is TGTGCCAGCAGCTTAAGGGGTAGCTCAGGAGATACGCAGTATTTT. Translation: CASSLRGSSGDTQYF. The full variable domain, in which reference TRBV7-2 and TRBJ2-3 provide the parts outside the CDR3, is GAGVSQSPSNKVTEKGKDVELRCDPISGHTALYWYRQSLGQGLEFLIYFQGNSAPDKSGLPSDRFSAERTGGSVSTLTIQRTQQEDSAVYLCASSLRGSSGDTQYFGPGTRLTVL.

This clonotype was observed a few times. The V gene is TRBV4-3, the J gene TRBJ1-1; D not certain. The CDR3 length is 16 residues. Looked up from germline, CDR1 is LGHNA and CDR2 is YSLEER. V was clipped by 0 bases and J by 5 bases, with 16 bases between them. The CDR3 sequence: CASSQDGGGMGTEAFF. Written as DNA, the CDR3 is TGCGCCAGCAGCCAAGATGGCGGAGGAATGGGTACTGAAGCTTTCTTT.

V usage is TRBV20-1 and J usage is TRBJ1-2, with a weak D call TRBD1 (6 bases). The V gene lost 1 base and the J gene lost 4 bases, with 10 bases spanning the gap. Germline values: CDR1 DFQATT, CDR2 SNEGSKA (reference sequence). CDR3 length: 13 amino acids. CDR3 protein: CSARVEGVYGYTF. The CDR3 DNA follows: TGCAGTGCTAGAGTGGAGGGGGTCTATGGCTACACCTTC.

This clonotype was seen ten or more times. The J gene is TRBJ2-1, the V gene TRBV27; 9 bases line up with TRBD2. With 7 bases clipped from V and 0 bases from J, the junction kept 1 base outside the gene matches. The CDR3 has 14 amino acids. CDR1 and CDR2 (germline): MNHEY, SMNVEV (reference sequence). The DNA of the CDR3 is TGTGCCAGCAAACTAGCGGGCTCCTACAATGAGCAGTTCTTC. Encoded protein: CASKLAGSYNEQFF.

This clonotype was detected many times. This chain joins TRBV5-1 and TRBJ2-5, with D perhaps TRBD1 or TRBD2 (6 bases each). V lost 3 bases, J lost 4 bases, and 13 bases lay in between. Germline CDR1 is SGHRS and CDR2 is YFSETQ. The CDR3 length is 14 residues. The CDR3 here is CASSYEGGGETQYF. The DNA of the CDR3 is TGCGCCAGCAGCTATGAGGGGGGAGGAGAGACCCAGTACTTC.

CDR3 residues: CSARPSRTGDREKLFF. The CDR3 coding sequence is TGCAGTGCTAGACCTTCCCGGACAGGGGATCGGGAAAAACTGTTTTTT. The chain carries TRBV20-1 and TRBJ1-4, with TRBD1 identical over 9 bases. In germline, CDR1 is DFQATT, CDR2 SNEGSKA (reference sequence). Trimming took 2 bases from V and 8 from J; bases not matched to a gene: 12. The CDR3 is 16 amino acids.

This chain joins TRBV5-1 and TRBJ1-1; TRBD1 agrees at 7 bases. The CDR3 loop spans 14 amino acids. After removal of 0 bases from V and 4 bases from J, the junction contained 3 bases not matched to a gene. Germline assignment: CDR1 SGHRS and CDR2 YFSETQ. The CDR3 protein is CASSLGDSSTEAFF. For the CDR3, the DNA is TGCGCCAGCAGCTTGGGGGACAGTTCCACTGAAGCTTTCTTT.